The 18 T cell receptor beta chains presented below share a single source sample, sequenced in a study of response to subunit inactivated influenza vaccine. TCRdb re-called the RT-PCR reads with MiXCR, one entry per CDR3 protein. The table records about 780,000 distinct CDR3 sequences, roughly 20% of them present only once. The input for sequencing was PBMCs from blood, taken more than 4 days after vaccination. The receptors here all came from a man between 50 and 59 years old who received an inactivated influenza vaccine.

A single count supports this clonotype. The chain employs TRBV18 and TRBJ2-5; 9 nucleotides align to TRBD2. With 1 base clipped from V and 5 bases from J, the junction kept 5 bases outside the gene matches. Germline V gene lookup returns CDR1 KGHSH and CDR2 LQKENI. This CDR3 has 15 residues. CDR3 coding DNA: TGTGCCAGCTCACCACTTAGCGGGAGTGCGGAGACCCAGTACTTC. Protein product: CASSPLSGSAETQYF.

V usage is TRBV3-1 and J usage is TRBJ2-7, with TRBD2 identical over 10 bases. CDR1 LGHDT and CDR2 YNNKEL come from the germline V gene (reference sequence). This CDR3 comprises 14 residues. J gave up 3 bases and V 3 bases, and 2 bases lay outside the gene matches. This CDR3 is CASSHTSGNYEQYF. CDR3 bases: TGTGCCAGCAGCCACACTAGCGGGAACTACGAGCAGTACTTC.

The chain is built from TRBV28 and TRBJ2-7, with 8 bases lining up with TRBD1. Looked up from germline, CDR1 is MDHEN and CDR2 is SYDVKM. V trimming: 6 bases; J trimming: 4 bases; junction bases outside the gene matches: 14. The CDR3 totals 16 residues. CDR3 loop: CASRNLGTGERYEQYF. The DNA for the CDR3 is TGTGCCAGCAGAAATCTTGGGACAGGTGAAAGGTACGAGCAGTACTTC.

This clonotype has ten or more counts. V is TRBV11-2 and J is TRBJ2-1; D gene ambiguous. Per germline, CDR1 SGHAT and CDR2 FQNNGV. Trimming shortened V by 2 bases and J by 0 bases, and 5 bases separated the two germline ends. The CDR3 has 14 residues. CDR3 region: CASSLFVSYNEQFF. CDR3 sequence (DNA): TGTGCCAGCAGCTTATTTGTCTCCTACAATGAGCAGTTCTTC.

This clonotype has a handful of counts. V and J are TRBV28 and TRBJ2-6; tentatively, D is TRBD2 (5 bases). The CDR3 has 17 amino acids. Germline CDR1 is MDHEN and CDR2 is SYDVKM. The V and J ends lost 5 bases and 0 bases respectively, with 14 bases between them. CDR3 sequence (DNA): TGTGCCAGCAGTGAAACCGGGGTCCCCTCTGGGGCCAACGTCCTGACTTTC. It translates to CASSETGVPSGANVLTF.

This chain uses TRBV18 with TRBJ2-7; D ambiguous. Germline V CDR1 and CDR2: KGHSH, LQKENI. Between the trimmed V and J ends, which lost 0 bases and 2 bases, there was a span of 8 bases. CDR3 length: 14 amino acids. CDR3 residues: CASSPPHRAYEQYF. DNA for the CDR3: TGTGCCAGCTCACCACCGCACCGCGCCTACGAGCAGTACTTC.

In this sample, this clonotype turned up a few times. The rearrangement links TRBV5-1 to TRBJ2-1; D uncertain. V gave up 5 bases and J gave up 9 bases, with 15 bases separating them. Germline CDR1 reads SGHRS; CDR2 reads YFSETQ. The CDR3 spans 13 residues. The DNA for the CDR3 is TGCGCCAGCAGTTATACAGCCCCGGGTGAGCAGTTCTTC. This encodes CASSYTAPGEQFF. Supplemented by reference TRBV5-1 and TRBJ2-1, the full variable domain reads KAGVTQTPRYLIKTRGQQVTLSCSPISGHRSVSWYQQTPGQGLQFLFEYFSETQRNKGNFPGRFSGRQFSNSRSEMNVSTLELGDSALYLCASSYTAPGEQFFGPGTRLTVL.

This clonotype showed up just a few times. The chain joins TRBV4-3 to TRBJ1-4; 7 bases agree with TRBD1. Germline V lookup: CDR1 LGHNA, CDR2 YSLEER. The CDR3 has 16 amino acids. With 5 bases clipped from V and 4 bases from J, the junction kept 10 bases outside the gene matches. The chain's CDR3 is CASSEATGQHNEKLFF. The CDR3 DNA follows: TGCGCCAGCAGCGAAGCCACGGGACAGCATAATGAAAAACTGTTTTTT.

This clonotype was recorded a few times. CDR3 in DNA: TGTGCCAGCGTGATGGGAAGGACAGATACGCAGTATTTT. As protein: CASVMGRTDTQYF. This chain joins TRBV28 and TRBJ2-3; no clear D gene. Trimming removed 8 bases at V and 3 bases at J, with 12 bases between. The CDR3 spans 13 residues. CDR1 is MDHEN, CDR2 SYDVKM, per germline.

This clonotype showed up many times. The rearrangement joins TRBV20-1 to TRBJ2-7, with TRBD2 as a possible D gene (7 bases). Trimming pared 5 bases from V and 0 bases from J, leaving 17 bases between. CDR3 length: 15 amino acids. Germline assignment: CDR1 DFQATT and CDR2 SNEGSKA (reference sequence). The CDR3 nucleotides are TGCAGTGCTGTGGTACGGGGGGCATACTCCTACGAGCAGTACTTC. This gives the protein CSAVVRGAYSYEQYF.

Only a few counts were recorded for this clonotype. Here the CDR3 DNA reads TGTGCCAGCAGTTCGGGAAGGAGGACCCAGTACTTC. This codes for CASSSGRRTQYF. The chain is built from TRBV12-3 or TRBV12-4 and TRBJ2-5; D possibly corresponds to TRBD2 (5 bases). The CDR3 has 12 residues. V lost 4 bases, J lost 7 bases, and 10 bases lay in between.

This clonotype occurred many times. V gene TRBV12-3 or TRBV12-4 combines with J gene TRBJ2-7; D call uncertain. The CDR3 is 12 residues long. V lost 3 bases and J 3 bases, leaving 6 bases between the germline ends. The CDR3 coding sequence is TGTGCCAGCAGTTTCTCGGGCTACGAGCAGTACTTC. Amino acids: CASSFSGYEQYF.

V gene TRBV18 combines with J gene TRBJ2-7; D is undetermined. V was trimmed by 6 bases and J by 5 bases, leaving 17 bases between them. Germline values: CDR1 KGHSH, CDR2 LQKENI. The CDR3 contains 14 residues. This chain's CDR3 is CASSPSSDGHEQYF. CDR3 bases: TGTGCCAGCTCTCCCTCCTCGGACGGACACGAGCAGTACTTC.

The chain carries TRBV11-2 and TRBJ1-2; no definite D call. The CDR3 runs 12 residues. Germline V gene sequence: CDR1 SGHAT, CDR2 FQNNGV. Deletions cut 4 bases from V and 7 bases from J, with 10 bases between. CDR3 coding DNA: TGTGCCAGCAGCTCCCGGCGGTTTGGCTACACCTTC. Encoded protein: CASSSRRFGYTF.

The J gene is TRBJ2-1, the V gene TRBV4-2; 9 bases are shared with TRBD1. In germline, CDR1 is LGHNA, CDR2 YNFKEQ. This CDR3 is built from 18 residues. V shed 3 bases, J shed 4 bases, and the junction held 13 bases outside the gene matches. The CDR3 sequence: CASSHLSNGDRVYNEQFF. The CDR3 nucleotides are TGTGCCAGCAGCCATTTATCAAACGGGGACAGGGTATACAATGAGCAGTTCTTC.

This clonotype has more than one count but fewer than ten. The chain employs TRBV27 and TRBJ1-6; possible D gene TRBD1, 6 bases. Germline V CDR1 and CDR2: MNHEY, SMNVEV (reference sequence). The CDR3 runs 15 residues. Trimming removed 0 bases from V and 8 bases from J, with 11 bases in between. CDR3 bases: TGTGCCAGCAGTTTATCTCGGACAGCTTATTCACCCCTCCACTTT. Translated: CASSLSRTAYSPLHF.

This clonotype has a handful of counts. The gene calls are TRBV6-5 and TRBJ2-2; D is unclear. Trimming shortened V by 2 bases and J by 6 bases, and 16 bases separated the two germline ends. CDR3 length: 16 amino acids. Germline V gives CDR1 MNHEY, CDR2 SVGAGI. The CDR3 loop is CASSYDRRARAGELFF. The CDR3 DNA is TGTGCCAGCAGTTACGATCGTAGGGCCCGAGCCGGGGAGCTGTTTTTT.

This clonotype was counted between two and nine times. The J gene is TRBJ2-5, the V gene TRBV6-1; 8 positions match TRBD2. V gave up 8 bases and J gave up 1 base; unmatched junction bases: 9. The V gene's germline CDR1 is MNHNS and CDR2 SASEGT. CDR3 length equals 15 residues. Here the CDR3 reads CASGEAGAFQETQYF. Here the CDR3 DNA reads TGTGCCAGCGGCGAAGCGGGGGCCTTCCAAGAGACCCAGTACTTC.